This TCR beta chain is drawn from a study of T cells in Graves' hyperthyroidism and ophthalmopathy (dated by TCRdb to between 2019 and 2020). For the wider study: Peripheral blood samples were taken at initial diagnosis, before any treatment was given. A discovery cohort of roughly 100 patients, 43 with Graves' ophthalmopathy and under 60 with stable Graves' hyperthyroidism, was used to find distinguishing TCR V-J signatures. Prospective prediction of ophthalmopathy was tested in an independent validation cohort of approximately 19 hyperthyroidism patients and some 17 patients who later progressed to ophthalmopathy. The 75 to 100 discovery patients were randomly divided into training and test sets at a 7:3 ratio. The study also compared thyroid tissue and blood T-cell repertoires from more than five Graves' hyperthyroidism patients. After sampling, hyperthyroidism patients received methimazole starting at 30 mg daily, and ophthalmopathy patients received high-dose intravenous methylprednisolone. TCR Vbeta CDR3 sequencing of roughly 140 peripheral blood samples (under 45 ophthalmopathy, roughly 72 hyperthyroidism and some 17 progressor patients) is reported in the paper. Overall study results and their limits: Most expanded thyroid clonotypes (frequency above 0.001) were also detected in blood, a finding suggesting that blood repertoires may reflect thyroid immune responses. Sample size was not statistically predetermined, and investigators were not blinded to group allocation. During validation, the model predicted progression to ophthalmopathy a median of roughly six months ahead of onset, with almost 71% sensitivity and around 73% specificity. A model built on a 13 V-J signature distinguished ophthalmopathy from stable hyperthyroidism, reaching 85% to 90% sensitivity and 81% to 83% specificity in cross-validation and 80%/75% in testing.

In its sample, this clonotype was seen many times. The antigen this receptor binds is unknown. Base-call qualities are not available, and no considerably larger clone is one nucleotide away. The TCR beta CDR3 regions were amplified from the RNA transcripts. A first-round RT-PCR of the TCR CDR3 used the HTBI primer set with the Qiagen OneStep RT-PCR kit. Libraries were constructed in a second round of multiplex PCR, after which size selection and purification were carried out. Sequencing of the libraries was done on an Illumina HiSeq2000 using paired-end 100 bp reads. The authors' analysis ran thus. SOAPnuke was used to process the raw data, with reads discarded if the reads contained adapters or uncalled bases, had a mean Phred below 15, or lacked an exact constant-primer or identifier match. COPE v1.2.5 was used to merge the high-quality paired reads, and each unique nucleotide sequence was defined as a clonotype. Clonotypes were aligned to IMGT TRBV, TRBD and TRBJ reference segments using MiTCR v1.1. The analysis was restricted to V-J combinations with a frequency above 0.0001, which together covered around 99% of the repertoires. The TCS score was defined as F50 (clonal expansion) divided by E x V (chaos), with BLOSUM62-based TCRdist calculated between CDR3 peptides within each V-J. Welch's t-statistics and random forest reduced roughly 530 V-J features to 13, which were used in a naive Bayes classifier (R e1071). Starting from the raw public reads, TCRdb applied fastp trimming at Q25, assembled clones with MiXCR and retained in-frame beta chains. Duplicate CDR3 protein sequences are folded into a single record with the most common DNA and genes. The V and J calls here are based on TCRdb, not the publication. The sample table contains around 500,000 distinct CDR3 sequences; only one count was recorded for about 16% of them. Of the sample, 25% to 30% falls within the top ten clones.

V is clipped by 4 bases and J by 2 bases, and the sequence between their germline boundaries is 12 bases long. Per the germline V gene, SGHTA is the CDR1 and FQGNSA is the CDR2. Measured from the cysteine to the phenylalanine, the CDR3 is 15 residues long. Just CDR3 DNA is preserved here, 45 bases in frame from base 1. Ophthalmopathy patients had moderately to severely active disease, with a Clinical Activity Score of 3 or more, a NOSPECS grade of 4 or more, and a disease duration of less than 3 months. Exclusion was applied to patients with uncontrolled infections, other autoimmune diseases, pregnancy or lactation. Clinical symptoms, serum thyroxine and TRAb, thyroid ultrasound, and orbital computed tomography formed the basis for the diagnoses. PBMCs were isolated from about 10 ml of fresh peripheral blood by Ficoll-Paque density gradient centrifugation. Total RNA was extracted using Trizol reagent, and RNA quality was assessed on an Agilent 2100 Bioanalyzer.

The receptor was isolated from a woman between 25 and 40 years old with Graves' ophthalmopathy. Sequenced input: blood. This chain joins TRBV7-2 to TRBJ2-1; the D region possibly corresponds to TRBD1 (6 bases align). The sequenced DNA is TGTGCCAGCAGCTCAACAGGGCCCCCCTACAATGAGCAGTTCTTC. This encodes CASSSTGPPYNEQFF.